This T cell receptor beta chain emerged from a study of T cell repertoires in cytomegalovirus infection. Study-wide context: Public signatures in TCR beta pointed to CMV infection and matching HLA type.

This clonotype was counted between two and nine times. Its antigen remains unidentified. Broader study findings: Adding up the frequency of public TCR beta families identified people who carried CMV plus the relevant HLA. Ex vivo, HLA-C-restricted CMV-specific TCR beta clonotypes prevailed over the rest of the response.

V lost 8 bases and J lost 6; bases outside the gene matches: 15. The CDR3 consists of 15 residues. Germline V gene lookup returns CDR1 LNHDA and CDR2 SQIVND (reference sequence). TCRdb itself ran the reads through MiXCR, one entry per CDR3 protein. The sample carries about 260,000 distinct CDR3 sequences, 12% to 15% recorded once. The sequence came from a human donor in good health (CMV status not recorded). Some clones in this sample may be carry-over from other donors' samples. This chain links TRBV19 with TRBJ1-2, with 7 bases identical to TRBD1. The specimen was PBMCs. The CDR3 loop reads CASAAGGRGMDGYTF. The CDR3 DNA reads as TGTGCCAGTGCCGCCGGTGGCAGGGGGATGGATGGCTACACCTTC.